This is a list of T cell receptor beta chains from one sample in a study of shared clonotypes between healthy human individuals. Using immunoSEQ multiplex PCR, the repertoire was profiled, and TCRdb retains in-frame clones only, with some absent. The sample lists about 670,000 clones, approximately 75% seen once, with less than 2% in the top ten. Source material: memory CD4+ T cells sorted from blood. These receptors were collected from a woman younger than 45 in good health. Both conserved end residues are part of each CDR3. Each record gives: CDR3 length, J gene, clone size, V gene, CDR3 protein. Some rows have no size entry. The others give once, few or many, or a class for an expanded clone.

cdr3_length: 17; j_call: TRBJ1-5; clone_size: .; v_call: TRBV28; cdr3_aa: CASNPLGGISGRQPQHF
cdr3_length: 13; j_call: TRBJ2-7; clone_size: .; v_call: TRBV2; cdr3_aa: CASGGTGFSEQYF
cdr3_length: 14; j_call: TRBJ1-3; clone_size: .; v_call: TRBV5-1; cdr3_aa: CASSWTGGEGPIYF
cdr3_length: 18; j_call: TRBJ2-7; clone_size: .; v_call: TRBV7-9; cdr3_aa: CASSPVGGNKYYTIEQYF
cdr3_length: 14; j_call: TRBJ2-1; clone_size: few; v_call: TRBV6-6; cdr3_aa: CASSAWAGDNEQFF
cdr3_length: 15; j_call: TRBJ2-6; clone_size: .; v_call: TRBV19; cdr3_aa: CASSIGQSGANVLTF
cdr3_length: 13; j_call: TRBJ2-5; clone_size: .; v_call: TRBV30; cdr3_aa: CAWRTGAQETQYF
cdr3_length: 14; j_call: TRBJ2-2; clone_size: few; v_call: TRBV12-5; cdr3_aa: CASAHAERAGELFF
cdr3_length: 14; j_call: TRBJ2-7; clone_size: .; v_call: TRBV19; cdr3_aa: CASSEGQDRTEQYF
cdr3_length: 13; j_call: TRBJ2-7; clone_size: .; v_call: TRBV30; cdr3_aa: CAWSQSGRNEQYF
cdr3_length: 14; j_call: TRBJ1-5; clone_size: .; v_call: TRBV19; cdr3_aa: CASSGDRLSLAQHF
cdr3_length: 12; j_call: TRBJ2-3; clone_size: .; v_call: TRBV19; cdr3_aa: CASSRETGQQYF
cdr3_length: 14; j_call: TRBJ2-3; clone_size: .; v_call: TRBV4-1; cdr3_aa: CASSPLGGTDTQYF
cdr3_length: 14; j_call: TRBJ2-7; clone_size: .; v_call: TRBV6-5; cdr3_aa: CASRTTSGSYEQYF
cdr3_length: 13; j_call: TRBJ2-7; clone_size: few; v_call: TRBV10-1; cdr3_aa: CASSRDRGYEQYF
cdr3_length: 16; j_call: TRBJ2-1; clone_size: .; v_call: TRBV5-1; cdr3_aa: CASSPDAGGANNEQFF
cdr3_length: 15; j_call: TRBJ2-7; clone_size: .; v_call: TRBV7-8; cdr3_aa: CASSQVLAGAREQYF
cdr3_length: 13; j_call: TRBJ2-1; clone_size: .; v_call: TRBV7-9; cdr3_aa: CASRPSSIRGQFF
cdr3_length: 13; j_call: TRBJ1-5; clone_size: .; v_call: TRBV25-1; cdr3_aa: CASSQGNNQPQHF
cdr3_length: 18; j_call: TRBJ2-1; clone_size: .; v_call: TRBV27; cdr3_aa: CASTPGGLAGGGKNEQFF
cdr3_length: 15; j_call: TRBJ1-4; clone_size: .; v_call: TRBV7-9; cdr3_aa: CASSLGPGPNEKLFF
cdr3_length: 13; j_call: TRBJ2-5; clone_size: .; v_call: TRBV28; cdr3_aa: CASSTGAPETQYF
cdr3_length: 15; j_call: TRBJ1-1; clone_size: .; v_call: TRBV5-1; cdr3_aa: CASSSWDRGNTEAFF
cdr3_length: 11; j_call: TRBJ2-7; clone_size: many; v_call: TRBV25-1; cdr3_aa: CASSDHRAENF
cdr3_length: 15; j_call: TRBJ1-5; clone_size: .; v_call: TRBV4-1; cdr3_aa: CASSQGSGINQPQHF
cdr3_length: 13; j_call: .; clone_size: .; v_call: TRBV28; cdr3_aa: CASTGAGLHEQYF
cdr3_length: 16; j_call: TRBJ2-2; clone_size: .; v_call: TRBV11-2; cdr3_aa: CASSFLGVAETGELFF
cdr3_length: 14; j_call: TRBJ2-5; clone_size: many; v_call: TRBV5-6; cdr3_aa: CASSLRPRQETQYF
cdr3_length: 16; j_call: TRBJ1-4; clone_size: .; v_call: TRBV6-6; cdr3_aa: CASTLDRGLNNEKLFF
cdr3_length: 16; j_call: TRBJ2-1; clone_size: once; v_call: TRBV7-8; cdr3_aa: CASSLTGGRGNNEQFF
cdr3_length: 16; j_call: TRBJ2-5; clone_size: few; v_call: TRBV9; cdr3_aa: CASSVGSAGVPKTQYF
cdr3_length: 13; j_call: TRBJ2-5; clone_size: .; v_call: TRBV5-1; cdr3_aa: CASSLGDDRPQYF
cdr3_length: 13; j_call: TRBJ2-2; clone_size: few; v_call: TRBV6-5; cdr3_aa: CASSRQNTGELFF
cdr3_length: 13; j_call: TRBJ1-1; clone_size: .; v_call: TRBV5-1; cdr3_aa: CASSLARNTEAFF
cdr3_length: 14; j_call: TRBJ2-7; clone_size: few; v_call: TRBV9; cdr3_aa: CASSQGAGAYEQYF
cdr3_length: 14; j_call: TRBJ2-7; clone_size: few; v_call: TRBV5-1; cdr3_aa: CASSSPGQGYEQYF